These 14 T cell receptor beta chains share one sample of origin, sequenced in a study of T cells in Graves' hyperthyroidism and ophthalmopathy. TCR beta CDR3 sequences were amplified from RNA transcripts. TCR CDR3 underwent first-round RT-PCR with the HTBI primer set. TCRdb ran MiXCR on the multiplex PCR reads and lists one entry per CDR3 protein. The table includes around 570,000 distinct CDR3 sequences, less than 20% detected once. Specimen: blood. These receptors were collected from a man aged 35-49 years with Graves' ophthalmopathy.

In DNA, the CDR3 is TGTGCCAGTATCCGACAGGGTCCCAATCAGCCCCAGCATTTT. Its translation is CASIRQGPNQPQHF. The rearrangement links TRBV19 to TRBJ1-5; 7 bases agree with TRBD1. The junction had 6 bases not matched to a gene; V was cut back by 7 bases and J by 3 bases. Germline assignment: CDR1 LNHDA and CDR2 SQIVND (reference sequence). The CDR3 contains 14 residues.

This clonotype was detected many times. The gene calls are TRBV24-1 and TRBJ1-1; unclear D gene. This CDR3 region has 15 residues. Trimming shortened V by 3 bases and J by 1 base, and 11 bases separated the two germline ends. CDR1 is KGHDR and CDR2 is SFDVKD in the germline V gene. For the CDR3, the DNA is TGTGCCACCAGTGATAGCGGAGACGCGAACACTGAAGCTTTCTTT. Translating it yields CATSDSGDANTEAFF.

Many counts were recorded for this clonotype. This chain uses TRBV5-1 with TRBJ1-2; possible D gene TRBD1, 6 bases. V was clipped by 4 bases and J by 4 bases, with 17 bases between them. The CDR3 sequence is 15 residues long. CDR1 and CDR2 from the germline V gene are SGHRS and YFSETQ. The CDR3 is CASSPWGGASYGYTF. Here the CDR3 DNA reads TGCGCCAGCAGCCCGTGGGGGGGCGCGAGCTATGGCTACACCTTC.

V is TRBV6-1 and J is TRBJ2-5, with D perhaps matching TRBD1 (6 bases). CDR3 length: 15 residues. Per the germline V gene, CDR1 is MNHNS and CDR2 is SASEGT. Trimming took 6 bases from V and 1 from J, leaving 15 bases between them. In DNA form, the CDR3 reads TGTGCCAGCAGGCCCCCGACAGGACTCCAAGAGACCCAGTACTTC. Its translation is CASRPPTGLQETQYF.

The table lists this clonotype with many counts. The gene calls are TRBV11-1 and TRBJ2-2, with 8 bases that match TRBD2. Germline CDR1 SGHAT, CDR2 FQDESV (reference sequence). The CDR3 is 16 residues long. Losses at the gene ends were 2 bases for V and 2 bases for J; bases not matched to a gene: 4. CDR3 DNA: TGTGCCAGCAGCTTACGGGAGGGGATAAACACCGGGGAGCTGTTTTTT. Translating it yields CASSLREGINTGELFF.

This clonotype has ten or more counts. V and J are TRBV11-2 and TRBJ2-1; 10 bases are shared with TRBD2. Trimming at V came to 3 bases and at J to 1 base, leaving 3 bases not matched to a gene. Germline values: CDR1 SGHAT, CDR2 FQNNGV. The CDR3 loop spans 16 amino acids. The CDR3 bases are TGTGCCAGCAGCTTTAGCGGGGGGCCTTCCTACAATGAGCAGTTCTTC. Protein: CASSFSGGPSYNEQFF. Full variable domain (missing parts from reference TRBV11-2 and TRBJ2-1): EAGVAQSPRYKIIEKRQSVAFWCNPISGHATLYWYQQILGQGPKLLIQFQNNGVVDDSQLPKDRFSAERLKGVDSTLKIQPAKLEDSAVYLCASSFSGGPSYNEQFFGPGTRLTVL.

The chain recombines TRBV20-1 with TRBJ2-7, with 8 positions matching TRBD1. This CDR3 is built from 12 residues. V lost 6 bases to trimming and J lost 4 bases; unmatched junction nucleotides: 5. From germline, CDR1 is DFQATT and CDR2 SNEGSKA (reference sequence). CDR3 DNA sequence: TGCAGTGCCTACGGACAGGGATACGAGCAGTACTTC. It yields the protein CSAYGQGYEQYF.

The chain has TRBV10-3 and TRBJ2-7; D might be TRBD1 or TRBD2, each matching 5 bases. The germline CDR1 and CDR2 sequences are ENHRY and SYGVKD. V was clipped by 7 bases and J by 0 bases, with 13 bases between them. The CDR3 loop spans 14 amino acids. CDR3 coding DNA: TGTGCCATCACCCAGGGACCTAACTCCTACGAGCAGTACTTC. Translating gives CAITQGPNSYEQYF.

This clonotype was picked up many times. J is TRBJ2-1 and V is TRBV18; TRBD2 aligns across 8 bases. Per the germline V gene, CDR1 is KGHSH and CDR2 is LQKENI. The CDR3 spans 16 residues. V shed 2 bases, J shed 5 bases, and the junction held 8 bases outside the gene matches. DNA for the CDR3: TGTGCCAGCTCACCATTTGCACTAGCGGCCGACAATGAGCAGTTCTTC. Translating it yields CASSPFALAADNEQFF. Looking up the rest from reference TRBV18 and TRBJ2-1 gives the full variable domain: NAGVMQNPRHLVRRRGQEARLRCSPMKGHSHVYWYRQLPEEGLKFMVYLQKENIIDESGMPKERFSAEFPKEGPSILRIQQVVRGDSAAYFCASSPFALAADNEQFFGPGTRLTVL.

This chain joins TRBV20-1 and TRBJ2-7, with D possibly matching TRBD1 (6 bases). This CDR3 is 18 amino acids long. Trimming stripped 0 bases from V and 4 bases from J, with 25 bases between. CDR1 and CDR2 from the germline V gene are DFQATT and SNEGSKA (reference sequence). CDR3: CSARDLGGATGPGYEQYF. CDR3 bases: TGCAGTGCTAGAGATTTAGGAGGTGCGACAGGCCCAGGGTACGAGCAGTACTTC.

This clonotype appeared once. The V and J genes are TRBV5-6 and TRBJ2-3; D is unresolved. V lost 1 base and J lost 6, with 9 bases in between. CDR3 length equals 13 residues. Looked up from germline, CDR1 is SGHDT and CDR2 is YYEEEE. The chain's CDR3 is CASSLRPGDTQYF. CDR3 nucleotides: TGTGCCAGCAGCTTGCGTCCGGGCGATACGCAGTATTTT.

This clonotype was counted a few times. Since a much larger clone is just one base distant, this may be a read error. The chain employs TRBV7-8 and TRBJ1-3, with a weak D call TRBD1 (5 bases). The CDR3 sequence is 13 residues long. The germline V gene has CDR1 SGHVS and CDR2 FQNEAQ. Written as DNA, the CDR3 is TGTGTCAGCAGCTCCCAGGGTGGAAACACCATATATTTT. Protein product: CVSSSQGGNTIYF.

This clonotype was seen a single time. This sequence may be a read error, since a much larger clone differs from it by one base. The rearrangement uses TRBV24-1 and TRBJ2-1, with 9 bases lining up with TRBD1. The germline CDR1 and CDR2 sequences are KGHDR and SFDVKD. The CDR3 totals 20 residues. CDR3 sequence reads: CATRDPTTGGRRFTLNEQFF. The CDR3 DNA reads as TGTGCCACCCGTGATCCGACGACAGGGGGACGTCGTTTTACCTTGAATGAGCAGTTCTTC.

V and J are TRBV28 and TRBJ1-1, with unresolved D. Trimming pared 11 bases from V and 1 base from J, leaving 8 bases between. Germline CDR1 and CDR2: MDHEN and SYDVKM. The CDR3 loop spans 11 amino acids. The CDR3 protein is CALRTNTEAFF. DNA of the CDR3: TGTGCCCTCAGGACGAACACTGAAGCTTTCTTT.